The rows below give T cell receptor beta chains drawn from one sample of a study of T cells in localized non-small cell lung cancer. Using immunoSEQ multiplex PCR, the repertoire was profiled, and TCRdb retains in-frame clones only, with some absent. The sample records under 3,500 clones, under 25% being singletons. The source was lung tumor tissue, collected before any cancer treatment. Source of these receptors: a woman aged 35-75 years with stage I lung adenocarcinoma. Each CDR3 is given with its conserved first and last residue. A D gene is named only where the DNA matches it firmly. Clone size is shown for a subset of rows, as once, few, many or a class of expanded clone.

v_gene	len	abundance	d_gene	j_gene	CDR3aa	CDR3nt
TRBV11-3	15	few	TRBD1	TRBJ1-2	CASSSYRGGNYGYTF	TGTGCCAGCAGCTCCTACAGGGGGGGAAACTATGGCTACACCTTC
TRBV6-8	15	.	TRBD2	TRBJ2-1	CAISGQAGTYNEQFF	TGTGCCATCAGTGGCCAAGCGGGGACCTACAATGAGCAGTTCTTC
TRBV7-6	15	.	.	TRBJ2-7	CASSPTGTRKDEQYF	TGTGCCAGCAGCCCCACCGGGACCCGCAAAGACGAGCAGTACTTC
TRBV11-3	14	few	.	TRBJ1-4	CASSLDRGNEKLFF	TGTGCCAGCAGCTTAGACAGGGGAAACGAAAAACTGTTTTTT
TRBV14	13	few	.	TRBJ1-1	CASSQQQNTEAFF	TGTGCCAGCAGCCAACAGCAGAACACTGAAGCTTTCTTT
TRBV30	15	few	.	TRBJ1-2	CAWSGLLGPNYGYTF	TGTGCCTGGAGTGGACTTCTAGGGCCTAACTATGGCTACACCTTC
TRBV9	15	.	.	TRBJ2-1	CASSVGPARPNEQFF	TGTGCCAGCAGCGTAGGACCAGCCCGACCCAATGAGCAGTTCTTC
TRBV9	18	.	TRBD2	TRBJ2-2	CASSHGTSGGLYTGELFF	TGTGCCAGCTCCCATGGGACTAGCGGGGGCCTTTACACCGGGGAGCTGTTTTTT
TRBV10-2	16	once	.	TRBJ1-2	CASSDLPGPGGYGYTF	TGCGCCAGCAGTGATCTCCCAGGGCCCGGGGGCTATGGCTACACCTTC
TRBV6-8	13	.	.	TRBJ1-5	CASSYGTGQPQHF	TGTGCCAGCAGTTACGGTACGGGACAGCCCCAGCATTTT
TRBV19	13	few	TRBD2	TRBJ2-5	CASTPSGEETQYF	TGTGCCAGTACTCCTAGCGGGGAAGAGACCCAGTACTTC
TRBV6-8	14	few	.	TRBJ1-6	CASSPSGVNSPLHF	TGTGCCAGCAGTCCCTCAGGGGTAAATTCACCCCTCCACTTT
TRBV11-3	15	few	.	TRBJ1-1	CASSLVPGVNTEAFF	TGTGCCAGCAGCTTAGTTCCAGGGGTGAACACTGAAGCTTTCTTT
TRBV18	15	few	.	TRBJ1-1	CASSPFGGMNTEAFF	TGTGCCAGCTCACCATTTGGGGGGATGAACACTGAAGCTTTCTTT
TRBV9	17	few	.	TRBJ2-5	CASSVGVEWPGRETQYF	TGTGCCAGCAGCGTTGGGGTAGAGTGGCCAGGACGGGAGACCCAGTACTTC
TRBV6-8	13	.	.	TRBJ1-1	CASSYSIFAEAFF	TGTGCCAGCAGTTACTCGATATTCGCTGAAGCTTTCTTT
TRBV23-1	16	.	TRBD2	TRBJ2-3	CASSQEGGGRTDTQYF	TGCGCCAGCAGCCAAGAGGGCGGGGGGCGAACAGATACGCAGTATTTT
TRBV6-8	16	.	TRBD1	TRBJ2-3	CASSSSRGGMSDTQYF	TGTGCCAGCAGTTCCTCGAGAGGGGGCATGTCAGATACGCAGTATTTT
TRBV12-5	13	.	.	TRBJ1-2	CASGVKSNYGYTF	TGTGCTAGTGGTGTGAAATCTAACTATGGCTACACCTTC
TRBV6-8	16	medium-sized	.	TRBJ1-3	CASSYSQGFSGNTIYF	TGTGCCAGCAGTTACTCACAGGGATTCTCTGGAAACACCATATATTTT
TRBV11-3	14	few	.	TRBJ2-5	CASSSISGTETQYF	TGTGCCAGCAGCTCCATTTCCGGGACAGAGACCCAGTACTTC
TRBV6-8	12	.	.	TRBJ1-2	CASSSPIYGYTF	TGTGCCAGCAGTTCACCCATCTATGGCTACACCTTC
TRBV6-8	16	.	.	TRBJ1-6	CASSWGTSSYNSPLHF	TGTGCCAGCAGTTGGGGGACGAGCTCCTATAATTCACCCCTCCACTTT
TRBV29-1	14	few	TRBD1	TRBJ1-2	CSVADREWNYGYTF	TGCAGCGTTGCCGACAGGGAGTGGAACTATGGCTACACCTTC
TRBV9	15	medium-sized	TRBD2	TRBJ2-2	CASSALAGAVGELFF	TGTGCCAGCAGCGCCCTAGCGGGGGCGGTCGGGGAGCTGTTTTTT
TRBV11-3	14	.	.	TRBJ1-1	CASSFDRFGTEAFF	TGTGCCAGCAGCTTCGACAGGTTTGGCACTGAAGCTTTCTTT
TRBV29-1	13	.	.	TRBJ2-5	CSVEGTVQETQYF	TGCAGCGTTGAAGGGACCGTACAAGAGACCCAGTACTTC
TRBV7-2	13	many	.	TRBJ2-2	CASSFRDIGELFF	TGTGCCAGCAGCTTCAGGGACATCGGGGAGCTGTTTTTT
TRBV6-8	17	.	.	TRBJ1-1	CASSYSWSRASGPEAFF	TGTGCCAGCAGTTACTCCTGGAGCCGGGCATCAGGCCCTGAAGCTTTCTTT
TRBV19	12	.	.	TRBJ2-7	CAGRPFPYEQYF	TGTGCAGGACGGCCATTTCCCTACGAGCAGTACTTC
TRBV10-1	11	.	.	TRBJ2-3	CASASGDTQYF	TGCGCCAGTGCTTCGGGGGATACGCAGTATTTT
TRBV7-2	13	.	.	TRBJ1-5	CASSPDRDQPQHF	TGTGCCAGCAGCCCTGACAGAGATCAGCCCCAGCATTTT
TRBV11-3	16	large	.	TRBJ2-5	CASSWGFSGLQETQYF	TGTGCCAGCAGCTGGGGGTTCTCGGGGCTTCAAGAGACCCAGTACTTC
TRBV19	16	.	.	TRBJ2-3	CASTLKGTRTADTQYF	TGTGCCAGTACCCTGAAGGGGACCCGGACAGCTGATACGCAGTATTTT
TRBV29-1	13	.	.	TRBJ1-2	CSVEGTRVYGYTF	TGCAGCGTTGAAGGCACGAGGGTCTATGGCTACACCTTC
TRBV6-8	17	medium-sized	TRBD1	TRBJ1-3	CASSYTWTGGYGNTIYF	TGTGCCAGCAGTTACACCTGGACAGGAGGATATGGAAACACCATATATTTT
TRBV11-3	14	.	.	TRBJ2-1	CASSRRDGYNEQFF	TGTGCCAGCAGCCGCCGGGACGGTTACAATGAGCAGTTCTTC
TRBV4-1	15	large	.	TRBJ2-5	CASSQTGTHQETQYF	TGCGCCAGCAGCCAGACCGGGACCCACCAAGAGACCCAGTACTTC
TRBV9	13	.	.	TRBJ1-2	CASSAFYRYGYTF	TGTGCCAGCAGCGCGTTTTATAGGTATGGCTACACCTTC
TRBV9	16	medium-sized	TRBD1	TRBJ2-5	CASSVGTGSRQETQYF	TGTGCCAGCAGCGTAGGGACAGGGTCACGCCAAGAGACCCAGTACTTC
TRBV11-3	15	medium-sized	.	TRBJ1-1	CASSSSDNWNTEAFF	TGTGCCAGCAGCTCCTCTGATAATTGGAACACTGAAGCTTTCTTT
TRBV10-3	14	few	TRBD1	TRBJ1-1	CAISERGGRTEAFF	TGTGCCATCAGTGAGAGAGGGGGCCGCACTGAAGCTTTCTTT
TRBV6-8	19	medium-sized	TRBD1	TRBJ1-2	CAIRDREPRSSNPNYGYTF	TGTGCCATCAGGGACAGGGAGCCCAGGTCTTCCAACCCCAACTATGGCTACACCTTC
TRBV6-8	12	few	TRBD1	TRBJ1-2	CASNRGSGGYTF	TGTGCCAGCAACAGGGGTTCCGGGGGCTACACCTTC
TRBV4-1	15	.	.	TRBJ1-5	CASSQADGYNQPQHF	TGCGCCAGCAGCCAAGCGGACGGCTACAATCAGCCCCAGCATTTT
TRBV11-3	15	.	.	TRBJ2-7	CASSLQQGMVYEQYF	TGTGCCAGCAGCTTACAACAGGGTATGGTCTACGAGCAGTACTTC
TRBV11-3	14	.	.	TRBJ1-6	CASSLDVDNSPLHF	TGTGCCAGCAGCCTAGACGTGGATAATTCACCCCTCCACTTT
TRBV11-3	15	.	TRBD2	TRBJ2-7	CASSLERGGPHEQYF	TGTGCCAGCAGCTTAGAGCGGGGGGGCCCCCACGAGCAGTACTTC
TRBV12-5	13	large	.	TRBJ1-1	CASGWMGNTEAFF	TGTGCTAGTGGTTGGATGGGGAACACTGAAGCTTTCTTT
TRBV11-3	14	medium-sized	.	TRBJ2-7	CASSSSTGSYEQYF	TGTGCCAGCAGCTCTTCCACAGGCTCCTACGAGCAGTACTTC